These 12 T cell receptor beta chains originate from one sample sequenced in a study of beta chain features in type 1 diabetes. Study-wide points: Shortening that was moderate but significant affected the TCRB CDR3s of Type 1 diabetes patients in all four CD4+ subsets.

Every isolated RNA sample was fully reverse transcribed, so sequencing captured expressed TCRB transcripts. Profiled with immunoSEQ multiplex PCR; TCRdb holds only in-frame clones, not every one. The table includes 600,000 to 700,000 clones, around an eighth detected once. The antigens for these receptors are not known. Source material: naive CD4+ T cells from blood. The source is a man between 18 and 29 years old with type 1 diabetes.

The J gene is TRBJ1-1, the V gene TRBV5-4; no clear D gene. Germline values: CDR1 SGHNT, CDR2 YYREEE (reference sequence). With 2 bases removed from V and 4 bases from J, the gap between germline ends came to 12 bases. The CDR3 length is 14 residues. CDR3: CASSFGHVATEAFF. CDR3 nucleotides: TGTGCCAGCAGCTTCGGTCATGTAGCCACTGAAGCTTTCTTT.

This clone was counted a few times. J is TRBJ2-5 and V is TRBV7-7, with TRBD2 as a possible D gene (5 bases). V was trimmed by 4 bases and J by 4 bases, leaving 10 bases between them. Germline-derived CDR1 and CDR2 are SSHAT and FNYEAQ (reference sequence). The CDR3 has 13 residues. Written as DNA, the CDR3 is TGTGCCAGCAGCTCCGACGAGGGAGAGACCCAGTACTTC. As protein: CASSSDEGETQYF.

The chain joins TRBV6-1 to TRBJ2-7, with D perhaps being TRBD1 or TRBD2 (5 bases each). Germline CDR1 MNHNS, CDR2 SASEGT. V was pared by 5 bases and J by 1 base, with 12 bases between. This CDR3 region has 14 residues. CDR3 loop: CASSRDAFSYEQYF. In nucleotides, the CDR3 is TGTGCCAGCAGTCGGGACGCGTTTTCCTACGAGCAGTACTTC.

The chain couples TRBV7-8 to TRBJ1-6, with 7 nucleotides matching TRBD1. The CDR3 is 15 amino acids. Germline CDR1 is SGHVS and CDR2 is FQNEAQ. V lost 6 bases to trimming and J lost 7 bases; unmatched junction nucleotides: 9. CDR3 protein: CASSPRGGENSPLHF. CDR3 nucleotide sequence: TGTGCCAGCAGTCCCAGGGGGGGAGAAAATTCACCCCTCCACTTT.

This clone was counted a few times. Other DNA sequences of this sample code for an identical CDR3. The rearrangement joins TRBV30 to TRBJ1-5; TRBD1 is a possible D gene (5 bases). Deletions cut 2 bases from V and 4 bases from J, with 6 bases between. This CDR3 is 12 amino acids long. CDR1 GTSNPN and CDR2 SVGIG come from the germline V gene (reference sequence). CDR3 in amino acids: CAWSPGNQPQHF. The CDR3 nucleotides are TGTGCCTGGAGTCCAGGGAATCAGCCCCAGCATTTT.

This clone was seen only a few times. The chain links TRBV6-5 to TRBJ2-5; no clear D gene. Germline values: CDR1 MNHEY, CDR2 SVGAGI. CDR3 length equals 14 residues. V shed 4 bases and J shed 1 base, with 10 bases lying between them. CDR3 loop: CASSSLGTQETQYF. The CDR3 DNA follows: TGTGCCAGCAGTTCACTGGGAACCCAAGAGACCCAGTACTTC.

The gene calls are TRBV4-1 and TRBJ2-3; D is unclear. V gave up 0 bases and J gave up 1 base, with 11 bases separating them. This CDR3 has 16 amino acids. Germline V gene lookup returns CDR1 MGHRA and CDR2 YSYEKL. The CDR3 here is CASSQEDLRGTDTQYF. As DNA, the CDR3 is TGCGCCAGCAGCCAAGAGGACCTTCGGGGCACAGATACGCAGTATTTT.

As to this clone: Other DNA sequences in this specimen translate into the identical CDR3. This chain links TRBV7-2 with TRBJ2-1; no reliable D call. CDR1 is SGHTA, CDR2 FQGNSA, per germline. V lost 1 base and J lost 8, with 6 bases in between. The CDR3 length is 12 residues. The CDR3 DNA sequence: TGTGCCAGCAGCTTAGGAGTGTATGAGCAGTTCTTC. Translating it yields CASSLGVYEQFF.

This clone was detected only a few times. V usage is TRBV28 and J usage is TRBJ2-1; D ambiguous. The germline V gene encodes CDR1 MDHEN and CDR2 SYDVKM. The CDR3 length is 12 residues. V lost 6 bases and J lost 5, with 8 bases in between. The CDR3 protein is CASRDPHNEQFF. The CDR3 DNA sequence: TGTGCCAGCAGGGACCCCCACAATGAGCAGTTCTTC.

This chain connects TRBV25-1 to TRBJ1-2; D unclear. V was cut by 3 bases and J by 12 bases, with 17 bases left in between. Germline V lookup: CDR1 MGHDK, CDR2 SYGVNS. CDR3 length equals 13 residues. CDR3 sequence: CASSDLGIGGHTF. The CDR3 coding sequence is TGTGCCAGCAGTGATCTCGGCATAGGCGGTCACACCTTC.

This clone has only a few counts. This rearrangement joins TRBV6-5 to TRBJ1-2; 8 bases match TRBD1. There are 12 residues in the CDR3. CDR1 is MNHEY, CDR2 SVGAGI, per germline. The ends lost 5 bases at V and 7 bases at J; junction bases unmatched: 3. CDR3 region: CASSRDRSGYTF. CDR3 DNA sequence: TGTGCCAGCAGTCGGGACAGGTCTGGCTACACCTTC.

The V gene is TRBV7-9, the J gene TRBJ2-7; possibly TRBD2 for D (5 bases). The CDR3 runs 17 residues. V lost 4 bases and J 2 bases, leaving 21 bases between the germline ends. Per germline, CDR1 SEHNR and CDR2 FQNEAQ (reference sequence). In DNA, the CDR3 is TGTGCCAGCAGCTCATCTTTGAGCCTTAGCGCAACCTACGAGCAGTACTTC. Encoded protein: CASSSSLSLSATYEQYF. Based on the CDR3 plus reference TRBV7-9 and TRBJ2-7, the full variable domain is DTGVSQNPRHKITKRGQNVTFRCDPISEHNRLYWYRQTLGQGPEFLTYFQNEAQLEKSRLLSDRFSAERPKGSFSTLEIQRTEQGDSAMYLCASSSSLSLSATYEQYFGPGTRLTVT.